The 14 T cell receptor beta chains listed next were all sequenced from one sample in a study of a mutant IDH1 vaccine in newly diagnosed glioma. Profiling relied on immunoSEQ multiplex PCR, and the TCRdb table lists in-frame clones only, not all of them. The sample gives about 36,000 clones, 60% to 80% of which show up once; 9% to 10% is in the top ten. Indicated time point: baseline, week 1 (first vaccination visit). Specified treatment: pre-vaccination baseline after standard-of-care therapy. This specimen was PBMCs, taken from a glioma patient treated with radiotherapy, temozolomide or both. These receptors all come from a man aged 40-55 years with glioma. Some clones in this sample may be carry-over from other donors' samples.

The V gene is TRBV6-5, the J gene TRBJ2-2; 8 bases map to TRBD2. With 10 bases clipped from V and 8 bases from J, the junction kept 9 bases outside the gene matches. The CDR3 extends over 13 amino acids. CDR1 is MNHEY, CDR2 SVGAGI, per germline. The CDR3 DNA sequence: TGTGCCACAAGCGGGGGTGTATCGGGGGAGCTGTTTTTT. The encoded protein is CATSGGVSGELFF.

This clone was detected once. V is TRBV7-9 and J is TRBJ1-1, with D perhaps matching TRBD1 (5 bases). Trimming took off 5 bases at V and 10 bases at J, with 17 bases between the two ends. Per the germline V gene, CDR1 is SEHNR and CDR2 is FQNEAQ (reference sequence). CDR3 length: 13 amino acids. The CDR3 region is CASSPVRGPGAFF. CDR3 nucleotides: TGTGCCAGCAGCCCGGTTAGGGGCCCGGGAGCTTTCTTT.

The chain couples TRBV7-9 to TRBJ2-5, with TRBD1 as a possible D gene (6 bases). The V gene lost 0 bases and the J gene lost 5 bases, with 10 bases spanning the gap. This CDR3 has 14 residues. Germline V gene lookup returns CDR1 SEHNR and CDR2 FQNEAQ (reference sequence). The DNA of the CDR3 is TGTGCCAGCAGCTTAGCCAGGGGTTTGGAGACCCAGTACTTC. It yields the protein CASSLARGLETQYF.

This sequence joins TRBV27 and TRBJ2-7; D is ambiguous. Germline CDR1 is MNHEY and CDR2 is SMNVEV (reference sequence). Trimming took 4 bases from V and 0 from J, leaving 4 bases between them. This CDR3 contains 12 residues. In nucleotides, the CDR3 is TGTGCCAGCAGTTACAGCTCCTACGAGCAGTACTTC. Translation: CASSYSSYEQYF.

This clone was seen once. V is TRBV27 and J is TRBJ2-2; D remains unclear. Between the trimmed V and J ends, which lost 6 bases and 7 bases, there was a span of 6 bases. CDR1 and CDR2 from the germline V gene are MNHEY and SMNVEV (reference sequence). The CDR3 extends over 11 amino acids. In DNA, the CDR3 is TGTGCCAGCAGAAAGAACGGGGAGCTGTTTTTT. It specifies CASRKNGELFF.

This chain joins TRBV2 and TRBJ2-3; the match to TRBD2 covers 13 bases. The V gene end was trimmed by 6 bases and the J gene end by 9 bases; junction bases not matched to a gene: 9. Germline CDR1 reads SNHLY; CDR2 reads FYNNEI. The CDR3 runs 15 residues. Written as DNA, the CDR3 is TGTGCCAGCAGCGCGACTAGCGGGGGGAAGGGGACGCAGTATTTT. Translation: CASSATSGGKGTQYF.

The chain joins TRBV5-1 to TRBJ2-1; possibly TRBD2 for D (6 bases). Trimming left V 4 bases short and J 3 bases short, with 17 bases between. Germline V CDR1 and CDR2: SGHRS, YFSETQ. CDR3 size: 16 residues. The CDR3 DNA follows: TGCGCCAGCAGCCCTTTTGGAGGGGAGTTCTACAATGAGCAGTTCTTC. This encodes CASSPFGGEFYNEQFF.

The rearrangement links TRBV30 to TRBJ2-7; unclear D gene. Germline assignment: CDR1 GTSNPN and CDR2 SVGIG (reference sequence). This CDR3 is built from 15 residues. The germline V and J ends were trimmed by 4 bases and 0 bases, with 16 bases remaining between them. The CDR3 region is CAWIRSGANSYEQYF. In DNA form, the CDR3 reads TGTGCCTGGATAAGGTCAGGCGCAAACTCCTACGAGCAGTACTTC.

As DNA, the CDR3 is TGTGCCAGCAGCTCTGCCTGGGGGAGGTCTAATGAAAAACTGTTTTTT. The encoded protein is CASSSAWGRSNEKLFF. The chain employs TRBV2 and TRBJ1-4, with a tentative D call TRBD1 (5 bases). The CDR3 is made up of 16 amino acids. The V gene lost 6 bases and the J gene lost 3 bases, with 17 bases spanning the gap. Germline CDR1 is SNHLY and CDR2 is FYNNEI.

This chain uses TRBV1 with TRBJ2-7; the table's D call, TRBD2, has no DNA check behind it. TRBV1 is noted as a pseudogene. The CDR3 has 12 amino acids. This CDR3 is CTSSHLGYEQYF. DNA for the CDR3: TGCACCAGCAGCCATCTAGGTTACGAGCAGTACTTC.

The chain is built from TRBV13 and TRBJ2-3, with 10 bases identical to TRBD2. V lost 3 bases to trimming and J lost 0 bases; unmatched junction nucleotides: 3. CDR3 size: 16 residues. Looked up from germline, CDR1 is PRHDT and CDR2 is FYEKMQ (reference sequence). CDR3 loop: CASSFLAGDSTDTQYF. The DNA for the CDR3 is TGTGCCAGCAGCTTCCTAGCGGGGGATAGCACAGATACGCAGTATTTT.

The rearrangement links TRBV25-1 to TRBJ2-1; a weak D match, TRBD1 (6 bases). V lost 4 bases and J 10 bases, leaving 20 bases between the germline ends. This CDR3 is 15 amino acids long. The germline gives CDR1 MGHDK, CDR2 SYGVNS. The CDR3 DNA is TGTGCCAGCAGTGCAGAGGGGGACCTACTCTTAGAGCAGTTCTTC. Amino acids: CASSAEGDLLLEQFF.

The chain recombines TRBV18 with TRBJ2-5; D unresolved. Germline lookup yields CDR1 KGHSH and CDR2 LQKENI. Trimming stripped 1 base from V and 1 base from J, with 4 bases between. The CDR3 runs 13 residues. The DNA for the CDR3 is TGTGCCAGCTCACCACGGACCCAAGAGACCCAGTACTTC. Protein product: CASSPRTQETQYF.

The chain employs TRBV7-9 and TRBJ1-2; weak D call: TRBD1 (5 bases). Germline V gene sequence: CDR1 SEHNR, CDR2 FQNEAQ (reference sequence). The CDR3 has 15 residues. Trimming left V 5 bases short and J 8 bases short, with 21 bases between. The CDR3 spells CASSRPETERKGYTF. The CDR3, as DNA: TGTGCCAGCAGCCGTCCGGAGACAGAGCGCAAAGGCTACACCTTC.